These 7 T cell receptor beta chains came from one sample sequenced in a study of blood T cell repertoires in COVID-19. Measured with immunoSEQ multiplex PCR; TCRdb has only the in-frame clones, and not every one. The data show about 270,000 clones, roughly 83% seen once. Sample: peripheral blood. The receptor set was obtained from a human donor with COVID-19, enrolled during active disease. The donor label of this sample is uncertain.

The chain is built from TRBV7-2 and TRBJ2-7, with 7 nucleotides matching TRBD2. CDR1 and CDR2 from the germline V gene are SGHTA and FQGNSA. CDR3 length equals 16 residues. The junction had 14 bases not matched to a gene; V was cut back by 5 bases and J by 4 bases. In DNA form, the CDR3 reads TGTGCCAGCAGCCCCCGGCTCGGGGGACTATTTTACGAGCAGTACTTC. As protein: CASSPRLGGLFYEQYF. Combining the CDR3 with reference TRBV7-2 and TRBJ2-7 gives the whole variable domain GAGVSQSPSNKVTEKGKDVELRCDPISGHTALYWYRQSLGQGLEFLIYFQGNSAPDKSGLPSDRFSAERTGGSVSTLTIQRTQQEDSAVYLCASSPRLGGLFYEQYFGPGTRLTVT.

This clone has more than one count but fewer than ten. This rearrangement joins TRBV19 to TRBJ2-3, with a weak D call TRBD2 (5 bases). The V gene lost 7 bases and the J gene lost 3 bases, with 17 bases spanning the gap. Germline CDR1 and CDR2: LNHDA and SQIVND (reference sequence). This CDR3 has 15 residues. The CDR3 DNA follows: TGTGCCAGTACCCTCGGGGTCCTGGGGACAGATACGCAGTATTTT. The encoded protein is CASTLGVLGTDTQYF.

The rearrangement links TRBV27 to TRBJ2-5; TRBD1 aligns across 7 bases. The CDR3 extends over 14 amino acids. The V gene's germline CDR1 is MNHEY and CDR2 SMNVEV (reference sequence). The junction had 8 bases not matched to a gene; V was cut back by 5 bases and J by 5 bases. CDR3 residues: CASSRGQVRETQYF. The CDR3 coding sequence is TGTGCCAGCAGTCGTGGACAGGTTAGGGAGACCCAGTACTTC.

The chain carries TRBV5-1 and TRBJ2-5, with D perhaps TRBD1 (5 bases). V was pared by 4 bases and J by 1 base, with 20 bases between. Germline CDR1 SGHRS, CDR2 YFSETQ. CDR3 size: 17 residues. CDR3 residues: CASSPRYKQAFQETQYF. The CDR3 region has the DNA TGCGCCAGCAGCCCACGCTATAAACAGGCCTTCCAAGAGACCCAGTACTTC.

The V call is TRBV7-6, the J call TRBJ2-5; TRBD1 might be the D (5 bases). Looked up from germline, CDR1 is SGHVS and CDR2 is FNYEAQ. V lost 5 bases to trimming and J lost 0 bases, with 13 bases between them. The CDR3 has 15 residues. DNA for the CDR3: TGTGCCAGCAGCCAAATAGGACATTACCAAGAGACCCAGTACTTC. Translation: CASSQIGHYQETQYF.

V is TRBV25-1 and J is TRBJ2-1, with D possibly TRBD2 on 6 matching bases. The germline V gene encodes CDR1 MGHDK and CDR2 SYGVNS. The CDR3 totals 17 residues. Trimming left V 4 bases short and J 2 bases short, with 18 bases between. The CDR3 spells CASSGEVRTVTYNEQFF. In DNA, the CDR3 is TGTGCCAGCAGTGGGGAGGTTAGGACCGTCACCTACAATGAGCAGTTCTTC.

This clone has only a few counts. The genes are TRBV6-5 and TRBJ2-1; D possibly corresponds to TRBD1 (6 bases). The CDR3 spans 11 residues. Trimming pared 8 bases from V and 6 bases from J, leaving 8 bases between. The V gene's germline CDR1 is MNHEY and CDR2 SVGAGI. CDR3 nucleotide sequence: TGTGCCAGCCAAGGGGGCAATGAGCAGTTCTTC. Residues: CASQGGNEQFF.